This T cell receptor beta chain is drawn from a study of shared clonotypes between healthy human individuals. About the research overall: A donor's plate count was three for CD4 naive and three for CD4 memory; CD8 naive had two and CD8 memory one.

CDR1 and CDR2 from the germline V gene are SGDLS and YYNGEE. The V and J ends lost 0 bases and 6 bases respectively, with 15 bases between them. The CDR3 extends over 15 amino acids. Researchers ran the assay at a deep level. The data were produced by immunoSEQ multiplex PCR, yet TCRdb's version contains in-frame clones alone and is incomplete. The sample lists fewer than 3 million clones, less than 95% occurring once. The clonotype comes from a man younger than 35 in good health. Some clones in this sample may be carry-over from other donors' samples. This rearrangement joins TRBV9 to TRBJ1-1, with TRBD1 as a possible D gene (6 bases). The sample was naive CD4+ T cells from PBMCs. As to subset: CD45RA+ positively selected. The CDR3 region has the DNA TGTGCCAGCAGCGTAGGGGACATTGGAGGGTCTGAAGCTTTCTTT. It encodes CASSVGDIGGSEAFF. Full variable domain (remainder filled in from reference TRBV9 and TRBJ1-1): DSGVTQTPKHLITATGQRVTLRCSPRSGDLSVYWYQQSLDQGLQFLIQYYNGEERAKGNILERFSAQQFPDLHSELNLSSLELGDSALYFCASSVGDIGGSEAFFGQGTRLTVV.